This passage covers 30 T cell receptor beta chains from one sample sequenced in a study of CD8+ T cells in alopecia areata. cDNA prepared by RNA extraction and subsequent reverse transcription served as the template for sequencing. TCRdb's copy holds only in-frame clones and misses some; the assay was immunoSEQ multiplex PCR. The repertoire consists of about 150,000 clones, with 45% to 60% occurring once and the leading ten covering under 5.5%. The source material was CD4+ T cells sorted from blood. Receptors were obtained from a human donor in good health.

The V gene is TRBV28, the J gene TRBJ1-4; D unclear. With 3 bases removed from V and 8 bases from J, the gap between germline ends came to 13 bases. Germline loops: CDR1 MDHEN, CDR2 SYDVKM. This CDR3 is 14 amino acids long. The CDR3 here is CASSLGGPGEKLFF. The CDR3 DNA follows: TGTGCCAGCAGTTTGGGAGGTCCTGGCGAAAAACTGTTTTTT.

The chain is built from TRBV5-4 and TRBJ2-3, with 13 bases matching TRBD2. CDR3 size: 16 residues. Germline CDR1 is SGHNT and CDR2 is YYREEE (reference sequence). Trimming cost V 4 bases and J 4 bases; bases outside gene matches: 6. In DNA, the CDR3 is TGTGCCAGCAGCACCGGACTAGCGGGAGAGGCAGATACGCAGTATTTT. Protein product: CASSTGLAGEADTQYF.

The J gene is TRBJ2-5, the V gene TRBV7-9; TRBD1 might be the D (7 bases). The CDR3 is made up of 13 amino acids. The germline gives CDR1 SEHNR, CDR2 FQNEAQ (reference sequence). V was trimmed by 6 bases and J by 5 bases, leaving 13 bases between them. CDR3 in DNA: TGTGCCAGCAGACCAGGGGGGAGCGAGACCCAGTACTTC. Protein: CASRPGGSETQYF.

This clone was detected only a few times. The rearrangement links TRBV29-1 to TRBJ2-5; D gene uncertain. V lost 4 bases to trimming and J lost 5 bases, with 8 bases between them. Germline CDR1 SQVTM, CDR2 ANQGSEA. The CDR3 is made up of 11 amino acids. The CDR3 sequence is CSVGLGETQYF. CDR3 nucleotides: TGCAGCGTTGGCCTTGGGGAGACCCAGTACTTC.

The rearrangement links TRBV18 to TRBJ2-5, with 13 bases aligning to TRBD2. This CDR3 is built from 17 residues. The germline CDR1 and CDR2 sequences are KGHSH and LQKENI. V lost 0 bases to trimming and J lost 6 bases; unmatched junction nucleotides: 7. The CDR3 loop is CASSPPRTSGSVKTQYF. The CDR3 DNA follows: TGTGCCAGCTCACCACCGAGGACTAGCGGGAGCGTAAAGACCCAGTACTTC.

This chain uses TRBV19 with TRBJ2-1; no clear D gene. The germline CDR1 and CDR2 sequences are LNHDA and SQIVND (reference sequence). The V gene lost 3 bases and the J gene lost 8 bases, with 5 bases spanning the gap. This CDR3 is 11 amino acids long. This CDR3 is CASSIAYEQFF. The CDR3 nucleotides read TGTGCCAGTAGTATCGCGTATGAGCAGTTCTTC.

The chain recombines TRBV28 with TRBJ1-5; D not resolved. Germline values: CDR1 MDHEN, CDR2 SYDVKM. V was trimmed by 5 bases and J by 8 bases, leaving 16 bases between them. The CDR3 consists of 14 residues. The CDR3 spells CASSVTVQSEPQHF. The DNA for the CDR3 is TGTGCCAGCAGTGTTACAGTCCAATCTGAGCCCCAGCATTTT.

CDR3 in amino acids: CAWDQGVITGELFF. CDR3 in DNA: TGTGCCTGGGATCAGGGCGTGATAACCGGGGAGCTGTTTTTT. The rearrangement uses TRBV30 and TRBJ2-2; D is perhaps TRBD1 (5 bases). CDR1 is GTSNPN, CDR2 SVGIG, per germline (reference sequence). This CDR3 has 14 amino acids. V lost 5 bases to trimming and J lost 5 bases, with 15 bases between them. The variable domain in full, completed from reference TRBV30 and TRBJ2-2, reads SQTIHQWPATLVQPVGSPLSLECTVEGTSNPNLYWYRQAAGRGLQLLFYSVGIGQISSEVPQNLSASRPQDRQFILSSKKLLLSDSGFYLCAWDQGVITGELFFGEGSRLTVL.

V gene TRBV7-6 combines with J gene TRBJ2-1; a possible D gene is TRBD2 (5 bases). V was pared by 3 bases and J by 12 bases, with 15 bases between. Germline V gene data show CDR1 as SGHVS and CDR2 as FNYEAQ. This CDR3 region has 13 residues. CDR3 loop: CASSLRLESGQFF. Written as DNA, the CDR3 is TGTGCCAGCAGCTTGCGACTCGAGAGCGGGCAGTTCTTC. Variable domain in full (rest from reference TRBV7-6 and TRBJ2-1): GAGVSQSPRYKVTKRGQDVALRCDPISGHVSLYWYRQALGQGPEFLTYFNYEAQQDKSGLPNDRFSAERPEGSISTLTIQRTEQRDSAMYRCASSLRLESGQFFGPGTRLTVL.

This clone was seen only a few times. This rearrangement joins TRBV10-3 to TRBJ2-2; 7 bases agree with TRBD2. CDR3 length: 14 residues. The V gene end was trimmed by 3 bases and the J gene end by 3 bases; junction bases not matched to a gene: 1. CDR1 is ENHRY, CDR2 SYGVKD, per germline. The CDR3 loop is CAISDAGDTGELFF. DNA for the CDR3: TGTGCCATCAGTGATGCGGGGGACACCGGGGAGCTGTTTTTT.

This clone showed up just a few times. The chain recombines TRBV30 with TRBJ1-4; D is uncertain. V was pared by 0 bases and J by 5 bases, with 7 bases between. The CDR3 is made up of 13 amino acids. Germline V gene sequence: CDR1 GTSNPN, CDR2 SVGIG (reference sequence). The CDR3 DNA follows: TGTGCCTGGAGTGTACGGAGGAATGAAAAACTGTTTTTT. Protein product: CAWSVRRNEKLFF.

Only a few counts were recorded for this clone. The chain recombines TRBV14 with TRBJ2-4; TRBD1 might be the D (6 bases). CDR1 and CDR2 (germline): SGHDN, FVKESK. This CDR3 is 15 amino acids long. V was pared by 4 bases and J by 1 base, with 11 bases between. The CDR3 sequence: CASSPWDTAKNIQYF. The DNA of the CDR3 is TGTGCCAGCAGCCCCTGGGACACCGCCAAAAACATTCAGTACTTC.

The V call is TRBV4-1, the J call TRBJ2-5, with no clear D. Germline CDR1 MGHRA, CDR2 YSYEKL. The V and J ends lost 0 bases and 5 bases respectively, with 1 base between them. The CDR3 has 11 amino acids. CDR3 protein: CASSQDETQYF. CDR3 nucleotide sequence: TGCGCCAGCAGCCAAGACGAGACCCAGTACTTC.

This clone has only a few counts. The rearrangement uses TRBV28 and TRBJ2-1; the D gene is possibly TRBD2 (6 bases). The CDR3 loop spans 13 amino acids. The V end was cut by 3 bases, the J end by 8 bases, with 11 bases between. Germline V gene lookup returns CDR1 MDHEN and CDR2 SYDVKM. The CDR3 DNA sequence: TGTGCCAGCAGTTTGGCTAGCGTAGATGAGCAGTTCTTC. It specifies CASSLASVDEQFF.

V is TRBV28 and J is TRBJ1-5; no definite D call. CDR1 is MDHEN and CDR2 is SYDVKM in the germline V gene. The CDR3 extends over 12 amino acids. The V and J ends lost 2 bases and 7 bases respectively, with 6 bases between them. CDR3 DNA: TGTGCCAGCAGTTTAAGCGGACAGCCCCAGCATTTT. Translated, it gives CASSLSGQPQHF.

The chain employs TRBV7-9 and TRBJ2-1, with D hard to call. Germline CDR1 is SEHNR and CDR2 is FQNEAQ (reference sequence). The CDR3 covers 12 residues. V was shortened by 3 bases and J by 4 bases, with 4 bases between the two germline ends. CDR3: CASSFGYNEQFF. CDR3 DNA sequence: TGTGCCAGCAGCTTCGGGTACAATGAGCAGTTCTTC.

The table lists this clone with a few counts. This rearrangement joins TRBV10-3 to TRBJ2-5, with D unresolved. Per the germline V gene, CDR1 is ENHRY and CDR2 is SYGVKD. This CDR3 contains 12 residues. V gave up 0 bases and J gave up 4 bases, with 3 bases separating them. CDR3 bases: TGTGCCATCAGTGAGTCGCCAGAGACCCAGTACTTC. This codes for CAISESPETQYF.

This CDR3 is CASRLLAPGDQPQHF. CDR3 nucleotide sequence: TGTGCCAGCAGACTTCTCGCGCCTGGGGATCAGCCCCAGCATTTT. This chain uses TRBV28 with TRBJ1-5; D is unresolved. Trimming took 6 bases from V and 5 from J, leaving 17 bases between them. Germline lookup yields CDR1 MDHEN and CDR2 SYDVKM. The CDR3 sequence is 15 residues long.

V gene TRBV4-2 combines with J gene TRBJ2-5; a weak D match, TRBD1 (5 bases). The V gene's germline CDR1 is LGHNA and CDR2 YNFKEQ. Trimming removed 0 bases at V and 5 bases at J, with 7 bases between. The CDR3 sequence is 13 residues long. The CDR3 loop is CASSQEGQETQYF. The CDR3 DNA sequence: TGTGCCAGCAGCCAAGAGGGGCAGGAGACCCAGTACTTC.

This sequence joins TRBV5-1 and TRBJ2-1, with TRBD2 matching 11 bases. V lost 3 bases to trimming and J lost 0 bases; unmatched junction nucleotides: 2. Germline CDR1 reads SGHRS; CDR2 reads YFSETQ. The CDR3 runs to 16 residues. CDR3 sequence: CASSSTSGSSYNEQFF. CDR3 DNA: TGCGCCAGCAGCTCAACTAGCGGGAGCTCCTACAATGAGCAGTTCTTC.

This clone was seen more than once but under ten times. The genes are TRBV30 and TRBJ1-5; 7 bases are a match to TRBD1. The J segment lost 2 bases and the V segment lost 6 bases, leaving 4 bases of the junction unmatched. The germline V gene has CDR1 GTSNPN and CDR2 SVGIG (reference sequence). The CDR3 loop spans 13 amino acids. The CDR3 DNA sequence: TGTGCCTGCAATCAGGGGGGCAATCAGCCCCAGCATTTT. This encodes CACNQGGNQPQHF.

The chain employs TRBV2 and TRBJ1-1; D not certain. Trimming cost V 6 bases and J 6 bases, with 8 bases left between them. The germline gives CDR1 SNHLY, CDR2 FYNNEI. The CDR3 is made up of 11 amino acids. The CDR3 here is CASRGLSEAFF. CDR3 nucleotides: TGTGCCAGCAGGGGTCTTTCTGAAGCTTTCTTT.

This clone was seen more than once but under ten times. The CDR3 protein is CAWTPLAGVGVQYF. The CDR3 coding sequence is TGTGCCTGGACCCCTCTAGCGGGAGTTGGAGTGCAGTACTTC. The chain has TRBV30 and TRBJ2-7, with 10 bases that match TRBD2. Germline loops: CDR1 GTSNPN, CDR2 SVGIG (reference sequence). J was trimmed by 9 bases and V by 4 bases; bases with no gene match: 12. The CDR3 sequence is 14 residues long.

V usage is TRBV4-2 and J usage is TRBJ1-5; D is unclear. Germline V gene data show CDR1 as LGHNA and CDR2 as YNFKEQ. The CDR3 sequence is 15 residues long. Trimming shortened V by 0 bases and J by 3 bases, and 9 bases separated the two germline ends. The CDR3 nucleotides read TGTGCCAGCAGCCAAGATGGAGGAGTCAATCAGCCCCAGCATTTT. Translation gives CASSQDGGVNQPQHF.

This clone was seen only a few times. V and J are TRBV15 and TRBJ2-1; 7 bases are shared with TRBD2. V gave up 1 base and J gave up 7 bases; unmatched junction bases: 7. The CDR3 consists of 15 residues. Germline CDR1 is LNHNV and CDR2 is YYDKDF (reference sequence). The DNA of the CDR3 is TGTGCCACCAGCAGAGTGGGCGGGAGTCTTAATGAGCAGTTCTTC. Residues: CATSRVGGSLNEQFF.

This clone has a handful of counts. The chain employs TRBV4-1 and TRBJ2-6, with unresolved D. The CDR3 runs 14 residues. Germline-derived CDR1 and CDR2 are MGHRA and YSYEKL. V shed 4 bases and J shed 4 bases, with 8 bases lying between them. CDR3: CASSLLAGANVLTF. The DNA for the CDR3 is TGCGCCAGCAGCCTCCTCGCCGGGGCCAACGTCCTGACTTTC.

The rearrangement uses TRBV30 and TRBJ2-5; D is ambiguous. CDR1 and CDR2 (germline): GTSNPN, SVGIG (reference sequence). V was trimmed by 2 bases and J by 5 bases, leaving 18 bases between them. The CDR3 extends over 15 amino acids. Here the CDR3 reads CAWSSTPSSIETQYF. CDR3 nucleotides: TGTGCCTGGAGTAGTACGCCTAGTAGTATCGAGACCCAGTACTTC.

The chain has TRBV14 and TRBJ2-2; the D is unclear. Trimming took 1 base from V and 3 from J, leaving 6 bases between them. The CDR3 consists of 14 residues. The V gene's germline CDR1 is SGHDN and CDR2 FVKESK. CDR3 bases: TGTGCCAGCAGCCAAGGTAGCCACACCGGGGAGCTGTTTTTT. Encoded protein: CASSQGSHTGELFF.

The V call is TRBV7-2, the J call TRBJ1-1, with D unclear. Looked up from germline, CDR1 is SGHTA and CDR2 is FQGNSA. Trimming cost V 3 bases and J 1 base, with 6 bases left between them. This CDR3 has 13 amino acids. The CDR3 DNA sequence: TGTGCCAGCAGCTTCCGGAGGAACACTGAAGCTTTCTTT. This translates into CASSFRRNTEAFF.

The gene calls are TRBV29-1 and TRBJ1-3; D not resolved. Trimming pared 3 bases from V and 4 bases from J, leaving 7 bases between. The germline gives CDR1 SQVTM, CDR2 ANQGSEA. The CDR3 is made up of 12 amino acids. The CDR3 DNA is TGCAGCGTTGACGTGGGCGGAAACACCATATATTTT. Its translation is CSVDVGGNTIYF.